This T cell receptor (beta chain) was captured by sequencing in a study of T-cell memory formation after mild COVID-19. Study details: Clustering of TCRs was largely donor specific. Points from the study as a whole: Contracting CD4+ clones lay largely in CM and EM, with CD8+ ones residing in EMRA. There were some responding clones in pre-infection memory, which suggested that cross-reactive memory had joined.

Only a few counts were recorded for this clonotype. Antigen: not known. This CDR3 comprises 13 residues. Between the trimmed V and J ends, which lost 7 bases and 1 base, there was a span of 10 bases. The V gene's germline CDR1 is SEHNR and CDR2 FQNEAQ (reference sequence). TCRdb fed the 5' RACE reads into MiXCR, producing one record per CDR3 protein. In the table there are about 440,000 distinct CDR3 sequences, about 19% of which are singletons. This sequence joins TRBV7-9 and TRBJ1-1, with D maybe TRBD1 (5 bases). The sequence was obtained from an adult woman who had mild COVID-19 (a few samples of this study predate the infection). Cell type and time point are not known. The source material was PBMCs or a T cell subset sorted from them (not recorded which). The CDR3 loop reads CASTGGANTEAFF. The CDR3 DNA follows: TGTGCCAGCACCGGAGGGGCGAACACTGAAGCTTTCTTT.